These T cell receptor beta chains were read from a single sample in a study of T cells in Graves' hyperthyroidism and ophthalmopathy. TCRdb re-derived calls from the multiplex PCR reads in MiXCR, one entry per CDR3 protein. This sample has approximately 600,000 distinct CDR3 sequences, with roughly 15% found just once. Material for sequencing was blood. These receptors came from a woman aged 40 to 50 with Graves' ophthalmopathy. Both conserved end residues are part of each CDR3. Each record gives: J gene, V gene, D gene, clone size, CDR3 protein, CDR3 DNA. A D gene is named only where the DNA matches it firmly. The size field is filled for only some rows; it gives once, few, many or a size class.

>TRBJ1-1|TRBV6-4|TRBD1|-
CASSDSQGAKTEAFF
TGTGCCAGCAGTGACTCTCAGGGGGCGAAGACTGAAGCTTTCTTT
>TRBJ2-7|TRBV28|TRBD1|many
CASRYPGGYYEQYF
TGTGCCAGCAGATACCCAGGGGGATACTACGAGCAGTACTTC
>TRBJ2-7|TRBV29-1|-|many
CSVGAQGSYEQYF
TGCAGCGTGGGGGCGCAGGGGAGCTACGAGCAGTACTTC
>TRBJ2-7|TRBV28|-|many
CASSLVGAGGYEQYF
TGTGCCAGCAGTTTAGTGGGGGCCGGGGGCTACGAGCAGTACTTC
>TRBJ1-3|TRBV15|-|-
CATSRDRGGGGNTIYF
TGTGCCACCAGCAGAGATCGTGGAGGGGGTGGAAACACCATATATTTT
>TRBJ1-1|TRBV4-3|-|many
CASSQVGQMNTEAFF
TGCGCCAGCAGCCAAGTCGGGCAAATGAACACTGAAGCTTTCTTT
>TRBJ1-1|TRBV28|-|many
CASSGGGQNTEAFF
TGTGCCAGCAGTGGGGGCGGACAAAACACTGAAGCTTTCTTT
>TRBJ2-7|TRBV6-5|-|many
CASIQGYEQYF
TGTGCCAGCATACAGGGCTACGAGCAGTACTTC
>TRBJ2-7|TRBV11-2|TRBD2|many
CASSSRTSGSAGEQYF
TGTGCCAGCAGCTCCCGGACTAGCGGGAGTGCGGGGGAGCAGTACTTC
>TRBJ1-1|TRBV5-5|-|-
CASSLAATFNTEAFF
TGTGCCAGCAGCTTGGCGGCCACATTTAACACTGAAGCTTTCTTT
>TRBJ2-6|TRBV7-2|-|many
CASSLVLGGANVLTF
TGTGCCAGCAGCTTAGTGTTGGGAGGGGCCAACGTCCTGACTTTC
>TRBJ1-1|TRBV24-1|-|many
CATSDSRAAPLGEAFF
TGTGCCACCAGTGATTCTCGAGCCGCGCCGTTGGGTGAAGCTTTCTTT
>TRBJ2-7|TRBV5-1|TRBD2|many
CASSLSASGRYEQYF
TGCGCCAGCAGCTTGTCGGCTAGCGGGAGATACGAGCAGTACTTC
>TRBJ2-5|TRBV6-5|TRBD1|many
CASSYSGQGDGKETQYF
TGTGCCAGCAGTTACTCGGGACAGGGAGACGGGAAAGAGACCCAGTACTTC
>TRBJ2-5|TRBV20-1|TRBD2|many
CSAQGLEETQYF
TGCAGTGCTCAAGGACTAGAAGAGACCCAGTACTTC
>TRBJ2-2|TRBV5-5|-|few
CASSHETGNTGELFF
TGTGCCAGCAGCCATGAGACAGGAAACACCGGGGAGCTGTTTTTT
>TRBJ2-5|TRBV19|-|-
CASIRLWDVETQYF
TGTGCCAGTATCCGACTATGGGATGTTGAGACCCAGTACTTC
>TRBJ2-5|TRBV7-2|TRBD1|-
CASSLAVPGQAYVETQYF
TGTGCCAGCAGCTTAGCGGTCCCGGGACAGGCTTATGTCGAGACCCAGTACTTC
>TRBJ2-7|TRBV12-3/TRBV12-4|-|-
CASRPRGEIAYEQYF
TGTGCCAGCAGGCCACGTGGGGAGATTGCCTACGAGCAGTACTTC
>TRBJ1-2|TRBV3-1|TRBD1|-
CASRKGGADGYTF
TGTGCCAGTCGGAAAGGGGGCGCGGATGGCTACACCTTC
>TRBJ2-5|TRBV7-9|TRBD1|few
CASSPLRGQWETQYF
TGTGCCAGCAGCCCACTAAGGGGACAGTGGGAGACCCAGTACTTC
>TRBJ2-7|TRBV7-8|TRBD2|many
CASKIGLARDEQYF
TGTGCCAGTAAGATCGGACTAGCGAGAGACGAGCAGTACTTC
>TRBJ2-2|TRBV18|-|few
CASSPRYIDGELFF
TGTGCCAGCTCCCCACGGTACATTGACGGGGAGCTGTTTTTT
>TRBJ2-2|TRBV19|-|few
CASSIIVGQSGELFF
TGTGCCAGTAGTATTATTGTCGGGCAGTCCGGGGAGCTGTTTTTT
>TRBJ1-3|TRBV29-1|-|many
CSVGDGISGNTIYF
TGCAGCGTTGGCGACGGGATCTCTGGAAACACCATATATTTT
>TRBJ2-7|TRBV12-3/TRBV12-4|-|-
CASSLEASPEQYF
TGTGCCAGCAGTTTGGAGGCTTCCCCCGAGCAGTACTTC
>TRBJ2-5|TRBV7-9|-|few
CASSPPAYQETQYF
TGTGCCAGCAGCCCGCCCGCCTATCAAGAGACCCAGTACTTC
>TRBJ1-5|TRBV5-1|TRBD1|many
CASSETGYGQPQHF
TGCGCCAGCAGCGAGACAGGGTACGGGCAGCCCCAGCATTTT
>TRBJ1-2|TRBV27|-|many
CASRSQTNYGYTF
TGTGCCAGCAGATCCCAGACTAACTATGGCTACACCTTC
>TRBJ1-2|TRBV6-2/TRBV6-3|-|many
CASRVRTGLYGYTF
TGTGCCAGCAGAGTAAGAACAGGGCTCTATGGCTACACCTTC
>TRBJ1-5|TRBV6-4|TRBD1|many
CASSDFGQGLYSNQPQHF
TGTGCCAGCAGTGACTTTGGACAGGGACTCTATAGCAATCAGCCCCAGCATTTT
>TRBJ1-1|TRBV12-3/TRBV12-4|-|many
CASSLSGGVVTEAFF
TGTGCCAGCAGTTTATCTGGGGGGGTGGTAACTGAAGCTTTCTTT
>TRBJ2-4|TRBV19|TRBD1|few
CASSIGTGEAKNIQYF
TGTGCCAGTAGTATAGGGACAGGGGAAGCCAAAAACATTCAGTACTTC